This entry describes one TCR beta chain. These data are taken from a study of blood T cell repertoires in COVID-19. Overall study: The United States, Italy and Spain were the sources of the acute and convalescent COVID-19 samples. The cDNA or gDNA used as material had been derived from T cells, B-cell-depleted T cells, or PBMCs.

Source study methods: Estimation of nucleated cell counts was performed using reference gene primer amplification. TCRdb's table, derived via immunoSEQ multiplex PCR, lists solely in-frame clones and lacks some. For V, J and clone size, that table is used; D and trimming come from the DNA. Among about 280,000 clones listed, roughly 86% were seen once. The CDR3 runs 12 residues. Germline V gene lookup returns CDR1 SGHRS and CDR2 YFSETQ. V lost 7 bases, J lost 1 base, and 8 bases lay in between. The sequenced sample was peripheral blood. This sequence joins TRBV5-1 and TRBJ1-1; D is unresolved. This clonotype originated in a woman aged 25 to 39 who had recovered from COVID-19. CDR3 sequence: CASGERNTEAFF. CDR3 bases: TGCGCCAGCGGGGAGAGGAACACTGAAGCTTTCTTT.